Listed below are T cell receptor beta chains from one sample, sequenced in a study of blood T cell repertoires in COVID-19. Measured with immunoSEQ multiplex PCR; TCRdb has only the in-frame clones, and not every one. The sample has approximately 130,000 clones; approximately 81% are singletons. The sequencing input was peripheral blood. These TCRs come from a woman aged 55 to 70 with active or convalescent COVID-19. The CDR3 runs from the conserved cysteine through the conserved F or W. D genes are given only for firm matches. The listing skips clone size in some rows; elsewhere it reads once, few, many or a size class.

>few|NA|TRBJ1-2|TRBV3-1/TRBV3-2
CASSQQAHGYTF
TGTGCCAGCAGCCAACAGGCCCACGGCTACACCTTC
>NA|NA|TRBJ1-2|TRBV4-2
CASSQDHGESGYTF
TGTGCCAGCAGCCAAGATCACGGGGAGAGTGGCTACACCTTC
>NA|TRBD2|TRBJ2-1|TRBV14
CASSPRLARYNEQFF
TGTGCCAGCAGTCCTAGACTAGCGAGATACAATGAGCAGTTCTTC
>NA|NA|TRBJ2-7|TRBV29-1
CSVEENISYEQYF
TGCAGCGTTGAAGAGAACATCTCCTACGAGCAGTACTTC
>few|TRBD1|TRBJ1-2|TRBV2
CASSAQGDYGYTF
TGTGCCAGCAGTGCGCAGGGGGACTATGGCTACACCTTC
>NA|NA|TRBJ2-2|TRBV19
CASSIRWNTGELFF
TGTGCCAGTAGTATTCGGTGGAACACCGGGGAGCTGTTTTTT
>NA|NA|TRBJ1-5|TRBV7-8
CASSSEQGNQPQHF
TGTGCCAGCAGCTCCGAACAGGGAAATCAGCCCCAGCATTTT
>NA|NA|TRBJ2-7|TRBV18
CASSPSVNYEQYF
TGTGCCAGCTCACCGAGCGTGAACTACGAGCAGTACTTC
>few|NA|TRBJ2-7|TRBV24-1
CATSDSAPGLYEQYF
TGTGCCACCAGTGATTCGGCCCCAGGTTTATACGAGCAGTACTTC
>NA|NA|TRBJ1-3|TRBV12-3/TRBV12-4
CASSLNRVTIYF
TGTGCCAGCAGTTTAAACAGGGTTACCATATATTTT
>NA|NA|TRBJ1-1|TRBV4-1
CASRTDRWGTEAFF
TGCGCCAGCAGGACCGACAGGTGGGGGACTGAAGCTTTCTTT
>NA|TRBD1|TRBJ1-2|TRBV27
CATGQGIHYGYTF
TGTGCTACCGGACAGGGCATTCACTATGGCTACACCTTC
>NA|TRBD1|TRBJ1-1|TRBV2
CASSAGQGRRAEAFF
TGTGCCAGCAGTGCGGGACAGGGGAGGCGGGCTGAAGCTTTCTTT
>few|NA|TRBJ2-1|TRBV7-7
CASSLAGGLPGNEQFF
TGTGCCAGCAGCTTAGCGGGGGGGCTCCCCGGCAATGAGCAGTTCTTC
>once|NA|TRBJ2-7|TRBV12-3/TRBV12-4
CASSLAEEQYF
TGTGCCAGCAGTTTAGCGGAGGAGCAGTACTTC
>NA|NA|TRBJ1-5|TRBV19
CASREEPRRPGTGAQHF
TGTGCCAGTAGGGAGGAGCCTCGGCGGCCGGGGACTGGTGCCCAGCATTTT
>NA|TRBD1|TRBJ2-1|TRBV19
CASSDREGDEQFF
TGTGCCAGTTCGGACAGGGAAGGCGATGAGCAGTTCTTC
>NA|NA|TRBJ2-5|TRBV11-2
CASSLRETQYF
TGTGCCAGCAGCTTACGAGAGACCCAGTACTTC
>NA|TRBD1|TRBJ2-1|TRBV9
CASSPQGQIYNEQFF
TGTGCCAGCAGCCCCCAGGGACAGATCTACAATGAGCAGTTCTTC
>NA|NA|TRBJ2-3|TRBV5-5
CASSVTWDTRTDTQYF
TGTGCCAGCAGCGTCACCTGGGACACCCGCACAGATACGCAGTATTTT
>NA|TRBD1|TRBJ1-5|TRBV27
CASSAQGQGHQPQHF
TGTGCCAGCAGTGCCCAAGGACAGGGCCATCAGCCCCAGCATTTT
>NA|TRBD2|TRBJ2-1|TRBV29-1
CSGRTSQEQFF
TGCAGCGGTAGGACTAGCCAAGAACAGTTCTTC
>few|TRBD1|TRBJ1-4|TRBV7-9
CASSRQGETSGNEKLFF
TGTGCCAGCAGCAGACAGGGAGAGACCTCGGGTAATGAAAAACTGTTTTTT
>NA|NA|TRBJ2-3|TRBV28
CASSSLELEFTDTQYF
TGTGCCAGCAGTTCTCTAGAACTAGAATTTACAGATACGCAGTATTTT
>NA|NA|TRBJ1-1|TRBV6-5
CASSPGPGKAFF
TGTGCCAGCAGTCCGGGCCCAGGGAAGGCTTTCTTT
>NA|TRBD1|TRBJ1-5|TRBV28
CASSLRPGTGQPQHF
TGTGCCAGCAGTCTCCGACCTGGGACAGGGCAGCCCCAGCATTTT
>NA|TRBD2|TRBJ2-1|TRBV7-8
CASSLVTSGDFNEQFF
TGTGCCAGCAGCTTAGTGACTAGCGGGGATTTTAATGAGCAGTTCTTC
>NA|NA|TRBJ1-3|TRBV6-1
CASSESGTGNTIYF
TGTGCCAGCAGTGAGTCAGGGACTGGAAACACCATATATTTT
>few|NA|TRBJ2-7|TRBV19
CASSSRPESYEQYF
TGTGCCAGTAGTTCCAGGCCCGAGTCCTACGAGCAGTACTTC
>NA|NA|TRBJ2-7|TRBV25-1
CASSEGKRYEQYF
TGTGCCAGCAGTGAAGGTAAGAGGTACGAGCAGTACTTC
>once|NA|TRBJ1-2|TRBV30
CAWSVRIEYGYTF
TGTGCCTGGAGTGTACGAATTGAGTATGGCTACACCTTC
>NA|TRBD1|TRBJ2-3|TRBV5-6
CASSVPGQGQYTQYF
TGTGCCAGCAGCGTTCCGGGACAGGGCCAATATACGCAGTATTTT
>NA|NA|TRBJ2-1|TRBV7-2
CASSLDWRNEQFF
TGTGCCAGCAGCTTAGACTGGAGGAATGAGCAGTTCTTC
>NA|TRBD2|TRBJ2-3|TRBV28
CASSLLVGLWTSGGTSRTDTQYF
TGTGCCAGCAGTTTATTGGTCGGTCTGTGGACTAGCGGGGGGACCTCTCGCACAGATACGCAGTATTTT
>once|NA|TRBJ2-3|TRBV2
CASHSAGSLITQYF
TGTGCCAGCCACTCAGCAGGATCCTTGATTACGCAGTATTTT
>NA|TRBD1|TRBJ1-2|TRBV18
CASSPLRTGELGYTF
TGTGCCAGCTCACCCCTCCGGACAGGGGAGTTAGGCTACACCTTC
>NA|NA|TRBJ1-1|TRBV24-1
CATSDESSHEAFF
TGTGCCACCAGTGATGAGTCATCCCATGAAGCTTTCTTT
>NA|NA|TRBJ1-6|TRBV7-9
CASSFPGDSPLHF
TGTGCCAGCAGCTTTCCAGGGGATTCACCCCTCCACTTT
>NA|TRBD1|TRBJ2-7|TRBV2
CASTTGPEQYF
TGTGCCAGCACGACAGGGCCCGAGCAGTACTTC
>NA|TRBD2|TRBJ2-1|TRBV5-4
CASSLASGRQAYNEQFF
TGTGCCAGCAGCTTGGCTAGCGGGAGGCAAGCCTACAATGAGCAGTTCTTC
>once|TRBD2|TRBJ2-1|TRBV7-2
CASSLPSGRVEQFF
TGTGCCAGCTCTCTCCCTAGCGGGAGAGTTGAGCAGTTCTTC
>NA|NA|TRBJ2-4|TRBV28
CASSTLPRGEYF
TGTGCCAGCAGTACCCTCCCCAGGGGAGAGTACTTC
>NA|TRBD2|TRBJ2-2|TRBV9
CASSPRTSGNTGELFF
TGTGCCAGCAGCCCCCGGACTAGCGGGAACACCGGGGAGCTGTTTTTT
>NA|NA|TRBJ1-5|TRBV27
CASSLQGRQPQHF
TGTGCCAGCAGTCTCCAGGGCCGTCAGCCCCAGCATTTT
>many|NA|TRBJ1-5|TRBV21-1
CASNSIGGQFYSNQPQHF
TGTGCCAGCAACTCCATCGGCGGACAATTTTATAGCAATCAGCCCCAGCATTTT
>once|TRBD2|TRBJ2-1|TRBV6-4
CASAGVAGGWGEQFF
TGTGCCAGCGCCGGAGTGGCGGGGGGTTGGGGTGAGCAGTTCTTC
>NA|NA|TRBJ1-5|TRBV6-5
CASRELEGAQHF
TGTGCCAGCAGGGAGCTTGAGGGAGCCCAGCATTTT
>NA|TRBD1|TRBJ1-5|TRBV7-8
CASSSGTGQRQPQHF
TGTGCCAGCAGCTCCGGGACAGGGCAGAGACAGCCCCAGCATTTT
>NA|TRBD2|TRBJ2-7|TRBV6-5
CASSYSRSGRGEQYF
TGTGCCAGCAGTTACAGTAGGAGCGGGAGAGGGGAGCAGTACTTC
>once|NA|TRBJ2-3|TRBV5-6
CASSLSLDTQYF
TGTGCCAGCAGCCTCTCACTGGATACGCAGTATTTT
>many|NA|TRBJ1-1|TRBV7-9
CASTDLVQGLNTEAFF
TGTGCCAGCACCGATTTGGTCCAGGGATTGAACACTGAAGCTTTCTTT
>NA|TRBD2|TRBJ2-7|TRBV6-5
CASSYSGAGESYEQYF
TGTGCCAGCAGTTACTCGGGAGCGGGGGAATCCTACGAGCAGTACTTC
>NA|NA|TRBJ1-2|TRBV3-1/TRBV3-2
CASSQLQANGYTF
TGTGCCAGCAGCCAACTGCAGGCTAATGGCTACACCTTC
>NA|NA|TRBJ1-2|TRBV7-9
CASSEGGGLGYTF
TGTGCCAGCAGCGAAGGGGGGGGCCTTGGCTACACCTTC
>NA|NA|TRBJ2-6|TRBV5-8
CASEQPGANVLTF
TGTGCCAGCGAACAGCCCGGGGCCAACGTCCTGACTTTC
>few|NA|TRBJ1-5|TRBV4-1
CASSQGGGGQPQHF
TGCGCCAGCAGCCAAGGTGGAGGTGGGCAGCCCCAGCATTTT
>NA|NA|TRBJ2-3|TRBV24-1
CATSDWTISTDTQYF
TGTGCCACCAGTGATTGGACTATCAGCACAGATACGCAGTATTTT
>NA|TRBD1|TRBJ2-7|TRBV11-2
CASSSLGTGEQYF
TGTGCCAGCAGCTCCCTAGGGACAGGGGAGCAGTACTTC